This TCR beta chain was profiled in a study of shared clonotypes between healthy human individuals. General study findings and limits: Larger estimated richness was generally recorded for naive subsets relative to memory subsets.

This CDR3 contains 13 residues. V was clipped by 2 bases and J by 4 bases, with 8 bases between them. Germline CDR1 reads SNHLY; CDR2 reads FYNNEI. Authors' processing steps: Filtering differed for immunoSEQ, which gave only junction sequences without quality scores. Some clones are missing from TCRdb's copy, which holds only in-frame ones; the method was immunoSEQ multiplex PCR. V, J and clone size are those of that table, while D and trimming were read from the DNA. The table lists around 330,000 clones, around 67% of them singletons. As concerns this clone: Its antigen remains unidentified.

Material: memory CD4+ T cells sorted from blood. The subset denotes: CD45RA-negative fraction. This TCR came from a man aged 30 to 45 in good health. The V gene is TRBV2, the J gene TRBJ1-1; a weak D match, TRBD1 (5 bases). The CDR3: CASSEMRGTEAFF. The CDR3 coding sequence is TGTGCCAGCAGTGAAATGAGGGGCACTGAAGCTTTCTTT.